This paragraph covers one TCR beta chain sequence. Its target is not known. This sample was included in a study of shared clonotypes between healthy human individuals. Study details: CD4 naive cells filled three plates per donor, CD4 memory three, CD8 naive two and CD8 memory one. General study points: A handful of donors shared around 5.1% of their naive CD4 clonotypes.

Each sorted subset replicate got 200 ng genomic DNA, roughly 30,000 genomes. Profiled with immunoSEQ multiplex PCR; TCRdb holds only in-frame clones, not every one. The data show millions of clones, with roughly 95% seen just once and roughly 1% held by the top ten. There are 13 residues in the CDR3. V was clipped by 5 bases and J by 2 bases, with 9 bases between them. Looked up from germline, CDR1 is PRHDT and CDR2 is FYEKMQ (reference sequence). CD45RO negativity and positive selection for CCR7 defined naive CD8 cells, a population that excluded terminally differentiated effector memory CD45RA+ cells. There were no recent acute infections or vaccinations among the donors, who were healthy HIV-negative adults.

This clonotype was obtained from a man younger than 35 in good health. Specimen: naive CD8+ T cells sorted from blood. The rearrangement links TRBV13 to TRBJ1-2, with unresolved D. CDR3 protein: CASSRTENYGYTF. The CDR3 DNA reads TGTGCCAGCAGCCGGACTGAGAACTATGGCTACACCTTC. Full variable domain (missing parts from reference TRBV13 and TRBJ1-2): AAGVIQSPRHLIKEKRETATLKCYPIPRHDTVYWYQQGPGQDPQFLISFYEKMQSDKGSIPDRFSAQQFSDYHSELNMSSLELGDSALYFCASSRTENYGYTFGSGTRLTVV.